The TCR beta chain under discussion was sequenced for a study of blood T cell repertoires in COVID-19. Study background: The United States, Italy and Spain provided the acute and convalescent COVID-19 samples. The analysed material was cDNA or gDNA that came from T cells, B-cell-depleted T cells, or PBMCs.

Seattle's enrolled individuals joined amid active infection and were then monitored longitudinally. The CDR3 extends over 13 amino acids. Germline loops: CDR1 MNHEY, CDR2 SVGEGT. V lost 4 bases, J lost 10 bases, and 7 bases stayed unmatched. In the authors' workflow: Using reference gene primer amplification, nucleated cell counts were estimated. Assay used: immunoSEQ multiplex PCR; TCRdb lists only in-frame clones, some missing. Clone size and the V and J calls come from that table; the DNA yielded D and trimming. Altogether 200,000 or so clones are present, roughly 80% being singletons, with the ten largest covering approximately 10%.

Sequencing was carried out using peripheral blood. The chain employs TRBV6-2 or TRBV6-3 and TRBJ2-1; TRBD2 matches at 7 bases. The clonotype originates from a woman of 80 years or more with COVID-19, enrolled during active disease. This CDR3 is CASSWGWGGEQFF. CDR3 DNA sequence: TGTGCCAGCAGTTGGGGGTGGGGAGGGGAGCAGTTCTTC.